This T cell receptor beta chain was found in a study of blood T cells in healthy people across ages. Whole-study findings and limits: Fewer expanded clones and more diversity marked long-lived versus aged donors. With naive T cell percentage, TCR beta diversity showed a strong correlation.

The authors isolated at least 7 million PBMCs per sample. About this clonotype itself: Antigen specificity is unknown.

Primed by a sample-barcoded 5' primer and a J-beta primer mix, a second PCR proceeded for about 6 to 11 cycles. A single record per CDR3 protein comes from TCRdb applying MiXCR to the 5' RACE reads. The profile shows 750,000 to 950,000 distinct CDR3 sequences, 25% to 30% of them singletons. Germline CDR1 is SGHTA and CDR2 is FQGTGA. The ends were cut back, 5 bases at V and 6 bases at J, with 18 bases in the middle. The CDR3 covers 15 residues. The same data also contributed to another study, on T cells of mothers and their children. From that second work: The authors used all extracted RNA for cDNA synthesis, at approximately 1.4 ug per 15 ul.

Sequencing was performed on blood. The gene calls are TRBV7-3 and TRBJ2-3; tentatively, D is TRBD1 (8 bases). This sequence originates from a woman in her thirties or forties in good health. Written as DNA, the CDR3 is TGTGCCAGCAGCCCAGACAGGGGAGGGGGGGATACGCAGTATTTT. This translates into CASSPDRGGGDTQYF. Supplemented by reference TRBV7-3 and TRBJ2-3, the full variable domain reads GAGVSQTPSNKVTEKGKYVELRCDPISGHTALYWYRQSLGQGPEFLIYFQGTGAADDSGLPNDRFFAVRPEGSVSTLKIQRTERGDSAVYLCASSPDRGGGDTQYFGPGTRLTVL.